This T cell receptor beta chain was captured in a study of OX40 agonist ivuxolimab in advanced cancers. Across the whole study: Ivuxolimab was administered intravenously to patients at 0.01 to 10 mg/kg every 2 weeks. Findings and limits, study-wide: CD8+ T cells averaged more expanded clones than CD4+.

TCRdb's table, derived via immunoSEQ multiplex PCR, lists solely in-frame clones and lacks some. The sample has 20,000 to 25,000 clones, around nine tenths seen once. The table lists this clone with a few counts. Its matching antigen is unknown. J gave up 4 bases and V 3 bases, and 3 bases lay outside the gene matches. This CDR3 has 14 residues. The germline gives CDR1 SEHNR, CDR2 FQNEAQ (reference sequence). The chain is built from TRBV7-9 and TRBJ1-5; 7 bases fit TRBD1. The sequencing here drew on CD4+ or CD8+ T cells sorted from blood, taken in a trial of the OX40 agonist ivuxolimab. The clonotype originates from an adult with an advanced solid tumor such as melanoma, head and neck, liver or kidney cancer. The CDR3 DNA reads as TGTGCCAGCAGCTTGTCAGGGGGTAATCAGCCCCAGCATTTT. This translates into CASSLSGGNQPQHF.